The sequence of this T cell receptor (beta chain) was determined in a study of blood T cell repertoires in COVID-19. Study background: Acute and convalescent COVID-19 samples came from the United States, Italy and Spain.

TCRdb keeps only in-frame clones here, not all; method: immunoSEQ multiplex PCR. In the table there are some 300,000 clones, roughly 89% of which are singletons. The germline CDR1 and CDR2 sequences are SGHAT and FQNNGV. J gave up 0 bases and V 6 bases, and 4 bases lay outside the gene matches. CDR3 length: 14 amino acids. The chain couples TRBV11-2 to TRBJ2-7, with TRBD1 matching 8 bases. The TCR comes from a woman between 40 and 50 years old who had recovered from COVID-19. Sequencing input: PBMCs or T cells enriched from blood (not recorded which). CDR3 coding DNA: TGTGCCAGCAGTCTCACAGGGGGCTCCTACGAGCAGTACTTC. Protein sequence: CASSLTGGSYEQYF.